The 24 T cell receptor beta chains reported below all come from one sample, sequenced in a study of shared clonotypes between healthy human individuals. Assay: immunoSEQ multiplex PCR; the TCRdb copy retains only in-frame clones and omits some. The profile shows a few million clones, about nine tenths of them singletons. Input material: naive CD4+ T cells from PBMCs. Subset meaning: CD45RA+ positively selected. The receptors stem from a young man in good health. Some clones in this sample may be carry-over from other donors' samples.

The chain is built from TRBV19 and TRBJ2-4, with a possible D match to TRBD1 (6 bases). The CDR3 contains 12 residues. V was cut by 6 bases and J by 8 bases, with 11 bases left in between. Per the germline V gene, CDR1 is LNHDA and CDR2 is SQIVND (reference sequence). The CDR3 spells CASSLNRDIQYF. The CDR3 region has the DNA TGTGCCAGTAGCCTCAACAGGGACATTCAGTACTTC.

CDR3 in DNA: TGTGCCAGCAGTTTATCCAGGGGACAGCTCACAGATACGCAGTATTTT. This codes for CASSLSRGQLTDTQYF. The chain is built from TRBV27 and TRBJ2-3, with TRBD1 matching 7 bases. Germline loops: CDR1 MNHEY, CDR2 SMNVEV (reference sequence). V was pared by 0 bases and J by 2 bases, with 5 bases of the junction left unmatched. This CDR3 has 16 amino acids.

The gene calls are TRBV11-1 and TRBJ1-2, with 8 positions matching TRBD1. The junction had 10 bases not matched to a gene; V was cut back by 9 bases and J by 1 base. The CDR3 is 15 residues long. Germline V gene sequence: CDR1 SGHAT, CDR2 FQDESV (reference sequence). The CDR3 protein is CASTPQTGDNYGYTF. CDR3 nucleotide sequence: TGTGCCAGTACCCCTCAGACAGGGGATAACTATGGCTACACCTTC.

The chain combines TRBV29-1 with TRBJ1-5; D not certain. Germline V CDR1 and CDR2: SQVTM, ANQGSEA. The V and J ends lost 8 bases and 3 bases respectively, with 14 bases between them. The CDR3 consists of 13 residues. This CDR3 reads CSYRLTANQPQHF. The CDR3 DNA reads TGCAGCTACCGGCTGACGGCCAATCAGCCCCAGCATTTT.

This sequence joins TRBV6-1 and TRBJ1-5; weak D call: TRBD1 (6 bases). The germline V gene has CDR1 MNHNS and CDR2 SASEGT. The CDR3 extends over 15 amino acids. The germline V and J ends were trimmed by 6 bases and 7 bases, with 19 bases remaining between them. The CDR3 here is CASRAGTQGGQPQHF. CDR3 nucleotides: TGTGCCAGCAGAGCCGGGACACAGGGAGGGCAGCCCCAGCATTTT.

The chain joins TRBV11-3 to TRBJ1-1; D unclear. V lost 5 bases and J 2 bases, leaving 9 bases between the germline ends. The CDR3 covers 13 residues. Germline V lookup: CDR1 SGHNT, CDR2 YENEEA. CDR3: CASSRAANTEAFF. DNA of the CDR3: TGTGCCAGCAGCCGCGCGGCAAACACTGAAGCTTTCTTT.

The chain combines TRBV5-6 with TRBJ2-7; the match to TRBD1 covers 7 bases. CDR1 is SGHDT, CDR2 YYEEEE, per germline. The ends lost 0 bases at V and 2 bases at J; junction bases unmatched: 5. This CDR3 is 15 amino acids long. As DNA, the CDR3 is TGTGCCAGCAGCTTGGTTAACAGGGGCGCCTACGAGCAGTACTTC. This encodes CASSLVNRGAYEQYF.

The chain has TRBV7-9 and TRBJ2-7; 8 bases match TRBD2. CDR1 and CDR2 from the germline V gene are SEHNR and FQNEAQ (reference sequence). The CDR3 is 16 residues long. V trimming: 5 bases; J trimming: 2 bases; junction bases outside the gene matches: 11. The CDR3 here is CASSPTGTRRPYEQYF. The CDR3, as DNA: TGTGCCAGCAGCCCCACAGGGACTAGACGCCCCTACGAGCAGTACTTC.

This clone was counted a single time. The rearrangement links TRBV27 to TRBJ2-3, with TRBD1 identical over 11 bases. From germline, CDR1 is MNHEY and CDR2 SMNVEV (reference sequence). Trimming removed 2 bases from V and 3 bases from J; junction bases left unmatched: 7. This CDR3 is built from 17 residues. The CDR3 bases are TGTGCCAGCAGTTTAGAGGCCGGGACAGGGGGGACAGATACGCAGTATTTT. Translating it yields CASSLEAGTGGTDTQYF.

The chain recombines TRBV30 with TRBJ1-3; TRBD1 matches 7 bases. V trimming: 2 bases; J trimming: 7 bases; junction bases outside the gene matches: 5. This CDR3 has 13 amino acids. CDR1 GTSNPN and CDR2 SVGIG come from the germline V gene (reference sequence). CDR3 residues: CAWSRGTENTIYF. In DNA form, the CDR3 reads TGTGCCTGGAGTCGTGGGACAGAGAACACCATATATTTT.

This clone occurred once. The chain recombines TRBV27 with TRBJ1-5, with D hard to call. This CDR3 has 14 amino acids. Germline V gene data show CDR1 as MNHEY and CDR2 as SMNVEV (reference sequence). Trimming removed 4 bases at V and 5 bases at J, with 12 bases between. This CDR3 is CASSSLGIDQPQHF. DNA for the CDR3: TGTGCCAGCAGTTCCCTGGGCATAGATCAGCCCCAGCATTTT.

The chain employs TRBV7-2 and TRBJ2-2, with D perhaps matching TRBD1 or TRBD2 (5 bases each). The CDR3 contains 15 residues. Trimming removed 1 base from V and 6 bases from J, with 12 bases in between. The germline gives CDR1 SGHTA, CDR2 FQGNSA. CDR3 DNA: TGTGCCAGCAGCTTAGACTCCCTGGGGGCCGGGGAGCTGTTTTTT. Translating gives CASSLDSLGAGELFF. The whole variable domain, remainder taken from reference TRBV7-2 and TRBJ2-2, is GAGVSQSPSNKVTEKGKDVELRCDPISGHTALYWYRQSLGQGLEFLIYFQGNSAPDKSGLPSDRFSAERTGGSVSTLTIQRTQQEDSAVYLCASSLDSLGAGELFFGEGSRLTVL.

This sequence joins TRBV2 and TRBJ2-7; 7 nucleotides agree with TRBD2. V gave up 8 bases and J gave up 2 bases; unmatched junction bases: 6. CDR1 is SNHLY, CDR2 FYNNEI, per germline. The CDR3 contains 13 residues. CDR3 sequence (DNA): TGTGCCAGCGACTCAGCGGGAACCTACGAGCAGTACTTC. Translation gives CASDSAGTYEQYF.

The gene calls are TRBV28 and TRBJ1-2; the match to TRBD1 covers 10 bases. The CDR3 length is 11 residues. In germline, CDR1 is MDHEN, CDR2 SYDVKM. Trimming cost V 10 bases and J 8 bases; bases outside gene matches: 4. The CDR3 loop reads CAIGTGVGYTF. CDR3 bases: TGTGCCATCGGGACAGGGGTCGGCTACACCTTC.

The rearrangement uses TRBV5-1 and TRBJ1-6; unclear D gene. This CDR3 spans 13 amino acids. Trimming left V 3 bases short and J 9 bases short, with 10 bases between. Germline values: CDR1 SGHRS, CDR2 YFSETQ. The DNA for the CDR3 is TGCGCCAGCAGCTCGGGAGGGCCTTCACCCCTCCACTTT. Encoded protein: CASSSGGPSPLHF.

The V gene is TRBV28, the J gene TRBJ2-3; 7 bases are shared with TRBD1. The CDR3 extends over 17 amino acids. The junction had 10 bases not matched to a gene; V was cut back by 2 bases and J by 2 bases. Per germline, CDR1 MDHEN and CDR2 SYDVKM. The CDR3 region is CASSLPGTAFYTDTQYF. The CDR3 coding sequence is TGTGCCAGCAGTTTACCGGGGACAGCCTTTTACACAGATACGCAGTATTTT.

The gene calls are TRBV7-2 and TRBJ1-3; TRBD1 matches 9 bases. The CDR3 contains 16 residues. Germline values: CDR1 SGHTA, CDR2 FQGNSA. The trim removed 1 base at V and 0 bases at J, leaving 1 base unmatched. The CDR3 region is CASSLGDRVSGNTIYF. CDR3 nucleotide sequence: TGTGCCAGCAGCTTAGGGGACAGGGTCTCTGGAAACACCATATATTTT.

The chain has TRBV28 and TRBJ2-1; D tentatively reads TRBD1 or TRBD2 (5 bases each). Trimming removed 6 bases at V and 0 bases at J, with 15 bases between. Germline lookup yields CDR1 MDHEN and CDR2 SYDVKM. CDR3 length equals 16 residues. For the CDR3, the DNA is TGTGCCAGCAGCCGCCTGTGGGGGAGCTCCTACAATGAGCAGTTCTTC. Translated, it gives CASSRLWGSSYNEQFF.

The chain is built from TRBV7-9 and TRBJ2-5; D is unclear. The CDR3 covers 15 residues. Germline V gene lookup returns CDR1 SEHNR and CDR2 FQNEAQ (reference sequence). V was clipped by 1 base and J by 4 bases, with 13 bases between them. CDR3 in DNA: TGTGCCAGCAGCTTAGATGGCCCACTACGAGAGACCCAGTACTTC. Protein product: CASSLDGPLRETQYF.

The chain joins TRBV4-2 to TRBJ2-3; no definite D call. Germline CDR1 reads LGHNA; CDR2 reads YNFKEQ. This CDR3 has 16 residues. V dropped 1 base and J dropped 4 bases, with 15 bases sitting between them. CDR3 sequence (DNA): TGTGCCAGCAGCCAAGGGGCGTCGATCAGATCAGATACGCAGTATTTT. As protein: CASSQGASIRSDTQYF.

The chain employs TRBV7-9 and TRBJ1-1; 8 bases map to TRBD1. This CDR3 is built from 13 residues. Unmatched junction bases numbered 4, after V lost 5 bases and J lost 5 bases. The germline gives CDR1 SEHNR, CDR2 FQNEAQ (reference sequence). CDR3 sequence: CASSNRGWTEAFF. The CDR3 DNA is TGTGCCAGCAGCAACAGGGGGTGGACTGAAGCTTTCTTT. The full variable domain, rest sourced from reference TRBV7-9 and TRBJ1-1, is DTGVSQNPRHKITKRGQNVTFRCDPISEHNRLYWYRQTLGQGPEFLTYFQNEAQLEKSRLLSDRFSAERPKGSFSTLEIQRTEQGDSAMYLCASSNRGWTEAFFGQGTRLTVV.

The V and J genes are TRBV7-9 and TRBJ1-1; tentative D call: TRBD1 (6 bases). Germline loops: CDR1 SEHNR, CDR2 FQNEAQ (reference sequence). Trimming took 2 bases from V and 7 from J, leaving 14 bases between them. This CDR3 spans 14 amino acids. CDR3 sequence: CASSLRGQPNEAFF. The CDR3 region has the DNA TGTGCCAGCAGCTTACGAGGACAGCCGAATGAAGCTTTCTTT.

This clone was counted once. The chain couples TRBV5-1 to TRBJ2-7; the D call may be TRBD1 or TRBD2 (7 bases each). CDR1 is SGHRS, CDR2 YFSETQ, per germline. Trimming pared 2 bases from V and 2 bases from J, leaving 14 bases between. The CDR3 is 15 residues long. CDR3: CASSLAGQSPYEQYF. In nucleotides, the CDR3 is TGCGCCAGCAGCTTAGCGGGACAGAGCCCCTACGAGCAGTACTTC.

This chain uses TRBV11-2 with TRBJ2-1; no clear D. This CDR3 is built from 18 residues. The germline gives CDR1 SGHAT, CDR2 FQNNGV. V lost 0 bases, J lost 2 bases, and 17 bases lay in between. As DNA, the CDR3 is TGTGCCAGCAGCTTAGATGTGGGTCTAACCATTACCTACAATGAGCAGTTCTTC. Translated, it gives CASSLDVGLTITYNEQFF.